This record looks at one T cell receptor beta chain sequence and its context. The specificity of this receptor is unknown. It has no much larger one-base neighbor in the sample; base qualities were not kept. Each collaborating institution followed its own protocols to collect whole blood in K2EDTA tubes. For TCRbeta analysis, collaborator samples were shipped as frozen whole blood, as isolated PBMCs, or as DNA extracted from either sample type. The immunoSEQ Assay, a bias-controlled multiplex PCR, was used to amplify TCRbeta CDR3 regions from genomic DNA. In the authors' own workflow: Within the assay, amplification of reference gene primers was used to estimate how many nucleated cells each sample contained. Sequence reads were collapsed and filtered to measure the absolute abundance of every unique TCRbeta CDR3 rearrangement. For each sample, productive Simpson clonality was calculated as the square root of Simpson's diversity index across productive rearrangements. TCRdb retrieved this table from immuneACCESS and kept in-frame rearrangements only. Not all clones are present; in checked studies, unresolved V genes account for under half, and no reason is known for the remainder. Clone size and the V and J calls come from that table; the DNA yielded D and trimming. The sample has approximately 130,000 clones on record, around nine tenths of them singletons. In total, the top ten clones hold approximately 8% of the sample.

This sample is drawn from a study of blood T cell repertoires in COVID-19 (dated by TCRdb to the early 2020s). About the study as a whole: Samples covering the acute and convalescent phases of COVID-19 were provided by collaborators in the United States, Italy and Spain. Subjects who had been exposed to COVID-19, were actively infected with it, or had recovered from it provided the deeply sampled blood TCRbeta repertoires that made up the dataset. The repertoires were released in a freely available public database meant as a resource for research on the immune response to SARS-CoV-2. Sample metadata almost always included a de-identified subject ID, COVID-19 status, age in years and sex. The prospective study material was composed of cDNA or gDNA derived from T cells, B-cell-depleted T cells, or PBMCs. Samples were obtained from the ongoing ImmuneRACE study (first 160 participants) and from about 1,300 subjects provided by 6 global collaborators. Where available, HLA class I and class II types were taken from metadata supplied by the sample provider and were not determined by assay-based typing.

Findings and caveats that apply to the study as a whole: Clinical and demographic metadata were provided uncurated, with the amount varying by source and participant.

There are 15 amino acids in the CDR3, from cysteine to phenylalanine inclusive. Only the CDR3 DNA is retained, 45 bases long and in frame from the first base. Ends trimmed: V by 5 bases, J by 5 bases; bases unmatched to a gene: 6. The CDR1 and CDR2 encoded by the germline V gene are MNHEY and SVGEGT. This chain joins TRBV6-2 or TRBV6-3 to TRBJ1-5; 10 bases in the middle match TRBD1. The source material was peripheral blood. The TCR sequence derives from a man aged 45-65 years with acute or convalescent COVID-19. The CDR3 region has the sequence CASSQGQGRHQPQHF. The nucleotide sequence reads TGTGCCAGCAGTCAGGGACAGGGGAGGCATCAGCCCCAGCATTTT.